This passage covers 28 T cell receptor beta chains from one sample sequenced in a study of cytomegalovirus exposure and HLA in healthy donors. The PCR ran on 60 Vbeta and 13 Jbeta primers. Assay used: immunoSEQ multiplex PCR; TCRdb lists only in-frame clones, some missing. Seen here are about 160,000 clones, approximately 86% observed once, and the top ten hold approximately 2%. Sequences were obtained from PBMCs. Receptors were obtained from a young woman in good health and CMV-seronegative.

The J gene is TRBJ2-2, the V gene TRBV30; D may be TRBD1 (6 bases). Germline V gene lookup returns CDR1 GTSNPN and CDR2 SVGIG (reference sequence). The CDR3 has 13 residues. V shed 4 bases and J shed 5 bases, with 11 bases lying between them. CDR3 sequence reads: CAWNFRGTGELFF. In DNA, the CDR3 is TGTGCCTGGAATTTCAGGGGAACCGGGGAGCTGTTTTTT.

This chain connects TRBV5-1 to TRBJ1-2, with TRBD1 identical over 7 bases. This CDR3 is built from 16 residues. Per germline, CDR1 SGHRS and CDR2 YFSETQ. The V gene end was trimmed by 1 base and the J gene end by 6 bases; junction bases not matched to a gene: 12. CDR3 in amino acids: CASSLLGITTGDGYTF. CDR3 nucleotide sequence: TGCGCCAGCAGCTTGTTGGGGATAACAACAGGGGATGGCTACACCTTC.

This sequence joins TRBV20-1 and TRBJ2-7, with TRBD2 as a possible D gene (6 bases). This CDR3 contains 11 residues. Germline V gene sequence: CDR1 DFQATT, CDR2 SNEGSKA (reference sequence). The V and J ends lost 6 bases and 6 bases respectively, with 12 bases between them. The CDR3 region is CSARRDPEQYF. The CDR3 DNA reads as TGCAGTGCCCGGCGGGACCCCGAGCAGTACTTC.

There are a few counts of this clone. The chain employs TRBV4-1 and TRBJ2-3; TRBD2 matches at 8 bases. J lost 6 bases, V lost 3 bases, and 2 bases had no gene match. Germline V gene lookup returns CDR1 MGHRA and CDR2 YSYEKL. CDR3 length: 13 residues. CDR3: CASSQGLEDTQYF. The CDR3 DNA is TGCGCCAGCAGCCAGGGACTAGAGGATACGCAGTATTTT.

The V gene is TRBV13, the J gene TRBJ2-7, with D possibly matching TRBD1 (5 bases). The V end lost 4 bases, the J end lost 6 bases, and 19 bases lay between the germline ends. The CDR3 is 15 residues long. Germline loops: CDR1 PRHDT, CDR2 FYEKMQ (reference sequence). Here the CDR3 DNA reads TGTGCCAGCAGCTCTAAAACCTTGACAGTCGGCGAGCAGTACTTC. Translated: CASSSKTLTVGEQYF.

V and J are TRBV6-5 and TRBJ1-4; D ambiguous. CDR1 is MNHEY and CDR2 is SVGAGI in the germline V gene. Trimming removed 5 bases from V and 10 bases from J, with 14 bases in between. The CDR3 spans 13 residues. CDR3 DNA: TGTGCCAGCAGTCTCGAGAGGGCGGGAAAACTGTTTTTT. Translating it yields CASSLERAGKLFF.

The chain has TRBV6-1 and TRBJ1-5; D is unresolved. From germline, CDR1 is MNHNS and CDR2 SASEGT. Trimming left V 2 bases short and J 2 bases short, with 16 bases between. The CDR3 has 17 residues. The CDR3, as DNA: TGTGCCAGCAGTGAATCCGACACCGGTAGAGGCAATCAGCCCCAGCATTTT. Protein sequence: CASSESDTGRGNQPQHF.

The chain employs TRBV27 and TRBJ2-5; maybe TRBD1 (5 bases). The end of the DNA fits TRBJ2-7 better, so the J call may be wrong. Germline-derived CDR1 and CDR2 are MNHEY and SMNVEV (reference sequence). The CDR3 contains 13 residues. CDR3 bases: TGTGCCAGCATCGGGCAGGGCCTCTACGAGCAGTACTTC. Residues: CASIGQGLYEQYF.

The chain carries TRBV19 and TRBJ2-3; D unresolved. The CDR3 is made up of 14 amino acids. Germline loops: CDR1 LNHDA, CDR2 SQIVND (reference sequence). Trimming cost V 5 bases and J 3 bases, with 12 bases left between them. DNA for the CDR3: TGTGCCAGTAGTCTTGTCGCAGGAACAGATACGCAGTATTTT. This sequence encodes CASSLVAGTDTQYF.

The CDR3 nucleotides read TGCGCCAGCAGCTTGCAGGACAAAACATACAATGAGCAGTTCTTC. It codes for CASSLQDKTYNEQFF. The V and J genes are TRBV5-1 and TRBJ2-1, with D possibly being TRBD1 (5 bases). The CDR3 is 15 amino acids. From germline, CDR1 is SGHRS and CDR2 YFSETQ. Trimming pared 1 base from V and 4 bases from J, leaving 12 bases between.

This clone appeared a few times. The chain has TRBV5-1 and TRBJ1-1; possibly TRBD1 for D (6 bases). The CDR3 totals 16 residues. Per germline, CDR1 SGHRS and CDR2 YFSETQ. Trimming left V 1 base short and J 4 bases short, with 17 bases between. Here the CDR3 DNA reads TGCGCCAGCAGCTTGTGGGTAACAGGGAGGGGCACTGAAGCTTTCTTT. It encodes CASSLWVTGRGTEAFF.

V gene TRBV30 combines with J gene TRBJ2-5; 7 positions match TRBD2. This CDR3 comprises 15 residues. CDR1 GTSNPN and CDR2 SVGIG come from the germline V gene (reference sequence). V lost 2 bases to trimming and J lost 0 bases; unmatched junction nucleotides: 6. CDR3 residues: CAWSIGGRDQETQYF. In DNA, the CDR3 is TGTGCCTGGAGTATCGGGGGGAGGGACCAAGAGACCCAGTACTTC.

CDR3 nucleotide sequence: TGTGCCAGCAGCTTGGGCCAGGGAATGGGAAACACCATATATTTT. As protein: CASSLGQGMGNTIYF. This chain joins TRBV5-4 and TRBJ1-3; maybe TRBD1 (5 bases). The CDR3 is 15 amino acids. CDR1 is SGHNT, CDR2 YYREEE, per germline (reference sequence). V was pared by 0 bases and J by 4 bases, with 11 bases between.

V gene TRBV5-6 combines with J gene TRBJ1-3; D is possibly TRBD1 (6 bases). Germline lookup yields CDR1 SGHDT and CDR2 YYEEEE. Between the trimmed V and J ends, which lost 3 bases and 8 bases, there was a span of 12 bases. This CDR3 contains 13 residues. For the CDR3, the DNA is TGTGCCAGCAGCTCCTACAGGGATGACACCATATATTTT. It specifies CASSSYRDDTIYF.

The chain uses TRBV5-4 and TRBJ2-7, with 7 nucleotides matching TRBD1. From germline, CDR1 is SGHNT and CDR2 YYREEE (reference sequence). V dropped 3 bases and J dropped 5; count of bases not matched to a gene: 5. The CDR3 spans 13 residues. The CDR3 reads CASSSQTGDEQYF. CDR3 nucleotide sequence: TGTGCCAGCAGCTCCCAAACAGGGGACGAGCAGTACTTC.

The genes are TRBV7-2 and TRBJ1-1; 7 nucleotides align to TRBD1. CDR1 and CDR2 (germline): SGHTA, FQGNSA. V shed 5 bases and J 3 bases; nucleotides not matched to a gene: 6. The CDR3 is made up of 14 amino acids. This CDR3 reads CASSPQQGYTEAFF. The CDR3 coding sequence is TGTGCCAGCAGCCCCCAACAGGGGTACACTGAAGCTTTCTTT.

As DNA, the CDR3 is TGTGCCAGTAGTCCTGTTCGGGACAGGCCTTTATACTACGAGCAGTACTTC. Translating it yields CASSPVRDRPLYYEQYF. The gene calls are TRBV19 and TRBJ2-7, with 8 bases matching TRBD1. CDR3 length: 17 residues. J lost 3 bases, V lost 5 bases, and 15 bases had no gene match. In germline, CDR1 is LNHDA, CDR2 SQIVND (reference sequence).

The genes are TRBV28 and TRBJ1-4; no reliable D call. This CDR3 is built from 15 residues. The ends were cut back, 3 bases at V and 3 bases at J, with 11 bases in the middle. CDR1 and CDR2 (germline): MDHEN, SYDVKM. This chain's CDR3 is CASSFAGRANEKLFF. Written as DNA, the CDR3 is TGTGCCAGCAGTTTTGCCGGGAGGGCTAATGAAAAACTGTTTTTT.

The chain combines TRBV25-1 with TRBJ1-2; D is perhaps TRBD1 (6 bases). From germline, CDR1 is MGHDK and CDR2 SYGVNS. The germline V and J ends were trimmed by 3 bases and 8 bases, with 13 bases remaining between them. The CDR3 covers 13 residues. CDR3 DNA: TGTGCCAGCAGTGATTACAGGGCAGAAGGCTACACCTTC. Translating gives CASSDYRAEGYTF.

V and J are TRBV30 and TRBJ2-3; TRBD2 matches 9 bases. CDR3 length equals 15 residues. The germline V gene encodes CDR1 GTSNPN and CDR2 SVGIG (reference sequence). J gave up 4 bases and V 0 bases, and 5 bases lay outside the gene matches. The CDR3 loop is CAWSVRGGIPDTQYF. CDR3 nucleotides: TGTGCCTGGAGTGTGCGGGGGGGCATTCCAGATACGCAGTATTTT. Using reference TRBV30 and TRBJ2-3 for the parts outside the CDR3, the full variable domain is SQTIHQWPATLVQPVGSPLSLECTVEGTSNPNLYWYRQAAGRGLQLLFYSVGIGQISSEVPQNLSASRPQDRQFILSSKKLLLSDSGFYLCAWSVRGGIPDTQYFGPGTRLTVL.

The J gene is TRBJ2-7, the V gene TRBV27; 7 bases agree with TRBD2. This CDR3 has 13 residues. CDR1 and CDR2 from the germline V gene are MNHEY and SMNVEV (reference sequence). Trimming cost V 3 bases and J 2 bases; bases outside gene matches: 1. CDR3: CASSFGTTYEQYF. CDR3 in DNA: TGTGCCAGCAGTTTCGGGACTACCTACGAGCAGTACTTC.

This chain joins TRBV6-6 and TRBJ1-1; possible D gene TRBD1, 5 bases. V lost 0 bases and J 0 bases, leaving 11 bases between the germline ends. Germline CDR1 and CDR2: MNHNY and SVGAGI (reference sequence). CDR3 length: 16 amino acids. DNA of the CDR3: TGTGCCAGCAGTTACTCGGGGCTAGGGGTGAACACTGAAGCTTTCTTT. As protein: CASSYSGLGVNTEAFF.

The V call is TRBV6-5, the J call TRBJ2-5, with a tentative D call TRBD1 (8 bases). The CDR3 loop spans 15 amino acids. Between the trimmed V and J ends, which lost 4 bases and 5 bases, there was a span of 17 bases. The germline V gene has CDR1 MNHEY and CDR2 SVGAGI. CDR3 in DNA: TGTGCCAGCAGTTGGCGGACAGGGCGGGAGGAGACCCAGTACTTC. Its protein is CASSWRTGREETQYF.

The CDR3 coding sequence is TGTGCCAGCAGCTTGGGCCGCCAGGGGTGGGAGCAGTACTTC. It specifies CASSLGRQGWEQYF. This chain links TRBV7-9 with TRBJ2-7; possible D gene TRBD1, 6 bases. V dropped 3 bases and J dropped 7 bases, with 16 bases sitting between them. There are 14 residues in the CDR3. The germline gives CDR1 SEHNR, CDR2 FQNEAQ (reference sequence).

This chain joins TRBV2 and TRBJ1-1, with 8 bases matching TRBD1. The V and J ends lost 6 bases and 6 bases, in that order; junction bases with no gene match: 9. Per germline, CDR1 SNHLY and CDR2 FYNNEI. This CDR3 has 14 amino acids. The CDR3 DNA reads TGTGCCAGCAGGGCCCAGGGGGCAGGAGCTGAAGCTTTCTTT. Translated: CASRAQGAGAEAFF.

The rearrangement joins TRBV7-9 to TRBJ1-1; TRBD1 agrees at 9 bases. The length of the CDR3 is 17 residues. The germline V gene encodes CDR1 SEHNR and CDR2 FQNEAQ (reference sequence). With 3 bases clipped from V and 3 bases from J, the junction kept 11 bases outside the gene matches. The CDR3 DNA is TGTGCCAGCAGCTTTCCGGGACAGGGAGTCGGGCACACTGAAGCTTTCTTT. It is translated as CASSFPGQGVGHTEAFF.

DNA of the CDR3: TGTGCCAGCAGCCCTAGGACAGGGGGCCCGGAGACCCAGTACTTC. This sequence encodes CASSPRTGGPETQYF. The rearrangement uses TRBV7-7 and TRBJ2-5; 11 bases align to TRBD1. J was trimmed by 5 bases and V by 5 bases; bases with no gene match: 7. CDR3 length: 15 residues. Germline V gene lookup returns CDR1 SSHAT and CDR2 FNYEAQ (reference sequence).

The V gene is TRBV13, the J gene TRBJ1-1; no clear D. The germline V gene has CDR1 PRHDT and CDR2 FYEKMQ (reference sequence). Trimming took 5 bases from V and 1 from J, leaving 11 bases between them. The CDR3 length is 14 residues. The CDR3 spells CASSPGRGNTEAFF. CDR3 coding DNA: TGTGCCAGCAGCCCAGGTCGGGGGAACACTGAAGCTTTCTTT.